Shown below are 21 T cell receptor beta chains from a single sample sequenced in a study of technical replicates of blood from several donors. Sequencing used immunoSEQ multiplex PCR; TCRdb keeps in-frame clones, though not all of them. The data show 74,000 or so clones, under 95% seen once. Sequencing was carried out using T cells isolated from PBMCs. The receptor set was obtained from a human donor in good health.

This clone came up once. The J gene is TRBJ2-5, the V gene TRBV7-9; tentatively, D is TRBD1 (6 bases). Trimming pared 5 bases from V and 5 bases from J, leaving 21 bases between. Germline values: CDR1 SEHNR, CDR2 FQNEAQ (reference sequence). The CDR3 is made up of 16 amino acids. CDR3 bases: TGTGCCAGCAGCCCTGGGGGCAGGGGTCTTATTGAGACCCAGTACTTC. Protein product: CASSPGGRGLIETQYF.

This clone was found once. The CDR3 spells CASSYGDYEQYF. CDR3 nucleotides: TGCGCCAGCAGCTACGGGGATTACGAGCAGTACTTC. The V call is TRBV4-1, the J call TRBJ2-7, with a possible D match to TRBD2 (5 bases). Trimming removed 5 bases from V and 4 bases from J, with 9 bases in between. The CDR3 spans 12 residues. The germline CDR1 and CDR2 sequences are MGHRA and YSYEKL.

This clone was found a few times. The rearrangement uses TRBV19 and TRBJ1-1; D unresolved. This CDR3 region has 13 residues. CDR1 and CDR2 (germline): LNHDA, SQIVND (reference sequence). V lost 6 bases to trimming and J lost 1 base, with 9 bases between them. In DNA, the CDR3 is TGTGCCAGTAGCCGAACAAGGAACACTGAAGCTTTCTTT. It translates to CASSRTRNTEAFF.

The CDR3 DNA sequence: TGTGCCTTCGTGCGATTCCAAGAGCGGGGGGGCTCCTACGAGCAGTACTTC. Protein sequence: CAFVRFQERGGSYEQYF. The V call is TRBV30, the J call TRBJ2-7; 10 nucleotides line up with TRBD2. From germline, CDR1 is GTSNPN and CDR2 SVGIG (reference sequence). The ends lost 7 bases at V and 0 bases at J; junction bases unmatched: 15. The CDR3 runs 17 residues.

This chain uses TRBV18 with TRBJ1-1; D gene ambiguous. CDR1 KGHSH and CDR2 LQKENI come from the germline V gene. The CDR3 has 16 residues. The ends were cut back, 0 bases at V and 1 base at J, with 12 bases in the middle. The CDR3 region is CASSPPSSVRNTEAFF. In nucleotides, the CDR3 is TGTGCCAGCTCACCACCGTCGTCCGTGAGGAACACTGAAGCTTTCTTT.

This clone was picked up a small number of times. This rearrangement joins TRBV27 to TRBJ1-6; TRBD1 matches at 7 bases. The CDR3 loop spans 14 amino acids. V was clipped by 5 bases and J by 6 bases; unmatched bases: 4. Germline V CDR1 and CDR2: MNHEY, SMNVEV (reference sequence). CDR3 protein: CASSADRVNSPLHF. DNA for the CDR3: TGTGCCAGCAGTGCTGACAGGGTTAATTCACCCCTCCACTTT.

The chain uses TRBV4-2 and TRBJ2-4; unclear D gene. Trimming stripped 0 bases from V and 3 bases from J, with 9 bases between. The length of the CDR3 is 15 residues. Germline CDR1 and CDR2: LGHNA and YNFKEQ. CDR3 DNA: TGTGCCAGCAGCCAAGATTCGGGTGTCAAAAACATTCAGTACTTC. Protein product: CASSQDSGVKNIQYF.

The chain carries TRBV27 and TRBJ1-3; D not resolved. Per the germline V gene, CDR1 is MNHEY and CDR2 is SMNVEV (reference sequence). The CDR3 contains 12 residues. V was shortened by 6 bases and J by 3 bases, with 6 bases between the two germline ends. DNA for the CDR3: TGTGCCAGCAGGAGCGGTGGAAACACCATATATTTT. This encodes CASRSGGNTIYF.

The chain employs TRBV2 and TRBJ2-3, with 13 bases identical to TRBD2. This CDR3 region has 17 residues. CDR1 SNHLY and CDR2 FYNNEI come from the germline V gene. V was pared by 2 bases and J by 3 bases, with 5 bases of the junction left unmatched. The CDR3 DNA reads as TGTGCCAGCAGTGAATTTTCACTAGCGGGGGGGACAGATACGCAGTATTTT. This translates into CASSEFSLAGGTDTQYF. The full variable domain, with the rest looked up from reference TRBV2 and TRBJ2-3, is EPEVTQTPSHQVTQMGQEVILRCVPISNHLYFYWYRQILGQKVEFLVSFYNNEISEKSEIFDDQFSVERPDGSNFTLKIRSTKLEDSAMYFCASSEFSLAGGTDTQYFGPGTRLTVL.

This chain uses TRBV11-3 with TRBJ2-7; TRBD1 matches at 10 bases. The V gene end was trimmed by 5 bases and the J gene end by 4 bases; junction bases not matched to a gene: 5. CDR1 is SGHNT and CDR2 is YENEEA in the germline V gene. The CDR3 length is 14 residues. CDR3 coding DNA: TGTGCCAGCAGCAACCGGGACAGGGGTTACGAGCAGTACTTC. Translated, it gives CASSNRDRGYEQYF.

This rearrangement joins TRBV6-1 to TRBJ2-6; D remains unclear. Trimming removed 2 bases at V and 1 base at J, with 15 bases between. This CDR3 is 18 amino acids long. From germline, CDR1 is MNHNS and CDR2 SASEGT. The CDR3 nucleotides read TGTGCCAGCAGTGAACGCACACCCGAGGAATCTGGGGCCAACGTCCTGACTTTC. This gives the protein CASSERTPEESGANVLTF.

This clone has just a few counts. V usage is TRBV5-5 and J usage is TRBJ1-4; 10 bases agree with TRBD1. CDR1 is SGHKS, CDR2 YYEKEE, per germline (reference sequence). V shed 4 bases, J shed 6 bases, and the junction held 3 bases outside the gene matches. This CDR3 is 14 amino acids long. The CDR3 sequence is CASSLGQGDEKLFF. The CDR3 region has the DNA TGTGCCAGCAGCCTAGGACAGGGGGATGAAAAACTGTTTTTT. The variable domain in full, with the rest retrieved from reference TRBV5-5 and TRBJ1-4, is DAGVTQSPTHLIKTRGQQVTLRCSPISGHKSVSWYQQVLGQGPQFIFQYYEKEERGRGNFPDRFSARQFPNYSSELNVNALLLGDSALYLCASSLGQGDEKLFFGSGTQLSVL.

The chain uses TRBV6-5 and TRBJ2-1; 9 bases match TRBD1. Germline CDR1 reads MNHEY; CDR2 reads SVGAGI. J lost 10 bases, V lost 5 bases, and 12 bases had no gene match. The CDR3 is made up of 15 amino acids. For the CDR3, the DNA is TGTGCCAGCAGTCCCCCGGGGACAGGGCCAATCGAGCAGTTCTTC. This gives the protein CASSPPGTGPIEQFF.

V usage is TRBV5-4 and J usage is TRBJ1-1; D is unclear. Germline lookup yields CDR1 SGHNT and CDR2 YYREEE (reference sequence). The V gene lost 2 bases and the J gene lost 1 base, with 9 bases spanning the gap. CDR3 size: 14 residues. CDR3 nucleotides: TGTGCCAGCAGCTTTCGACGGGAGAACACTGAAGCTTTCTTT. Translating it yields CASSFRRENTEAFF. The full variable domain, in which reference TRBV5-4 and TRBJ1-1 provide the parts outside the CDR3, is ETGVTQSPTHLIKTRGQQVTLRCSSQSGHNTVSWYQQALGQGPQFIFQYYREEENGRGNFPPRFSGLQFPNYSSELNVNALELDDSALYLCASSFRRENTEAFFGQGTRLTVV.

The chain uses TRBV18 and TRBJ2-1, with a weak D call TRBD2 (5 bases). This CDR3 region has 14 residues. The germline gives CDR1 KGHSH, CDR2 LQKENI. Trimming stripped 3 bases from V and 7 bases from J, with 13 bases between. The CDR3 DNA reads TGTGCCAGCTCACCCCTCACTAGAGATAATGAGCAGTTCTTC. Translated: CASSPLTRDNEQFF.

The gene calls are TRBV4-2 and TRBJ2-5, with TRBD1 matching 9 bases. Germline V lookup: CDR1 LGHNA, CDR2 YNFKEQ. The V gene end was trimmed by 1 base and the J gene end by 1 base; junction bases not matched to a gene: 1. The CDR3 loop spans 15 amino acids. The CDR3 region has the DNA TGTGCCAGCAGCCAAGGACAGGGGGGCCAAGAGACCCAGTACTTC. Translated: CASSQGQGGQETQYF.

The chain has TRBV19 and TRBJ2-3; 12 positions agree with TRBD2. The germline gives CDR1 LNHDA, CDR2 SQIVND (reference sequence). The CDR3 totals 14 residues. The trim removed 3 bases at V and 14 bases at J, leaving 9 bases unmatched. The CDR3 coding sequence is TGTGCCAGTAGTATCGGCCCTAGCGGGAGGGCCCTGTATTTT. Amino acid sequence: CASSIGPSGRALYF.

The chain combines TRBV28 with TRBJ2-1; TRBD2 matches at 7 bases. V gave up 6 bases and J gave up 2 bases; unmatched junction bases: 7. CDR3 size: 15 residues. CDR1 is MDHEN and CDR2 is SYDVKM in the germline V gene. The CDR3 DNA sequence: TGTGCCAGCAGGGGAGGGGAGCGGACCTACAATGAGCAGTTCTTC. Translating it yields CASRGGERTYNEQFF. The variable domain in full, with the rest retrieved from reference TRBV28 and TRBJ2-1, is DVKVTQSSRYLVKRTGEKVFLECVQDMDHENMFWYRQDPGLGLRLIYFSYDVKMKEKGDIPEGYSVSREKKERFSLILESASTNQTSMYLCASRGGERTYNEQFFGPGTRLTVL.

CDR3 sequence: CASSPPFETEAFF. CDR3 in DNA: TGTGCCAGCAGCCCCCCGTTCGAGACTGAAGCTTTCTTT. The chain combines TRBV7-9 with TRBJ1-1; D gene unclear. The germline V gene encodes CDR1 SEHNR and CDR2 FQNEAQ (reference sequence). There are 13 residues in the CDR3. Trimming cost V 5 bases and J 5 bases, with 12 bases left between them.

The chain joins TRBV19 to TRBJ2-7; D not certain. Germline V CDR1 and CDR2: LNHDA, SQIVND (reference sequence). Trimming stripped 2 bases from V and 4 bases from J, with 6 bases between. CDR3 length: 12 amino acids. DNA for the CDR3: TGTGCCAGTAGTATAACGAGGTACGAGCAGTACTTC. Translating it yields CASSITRYEQYF.

The rearrangement joins TRBV29-1 to TRBJ1-2, with D possibly TRBD1 on 5 matching bases. Trimming left V 5 bases short and J 0 bases short, with 13 bases between. CDR3 length equals 14 residues. In germline, CDR1 is SQVTM, CDR2 ANQGSEA. The CDR3 DNA is TGCAGCGTTCTCGGGGGGGACTCTAACTATGGCTACACCTTC. This encodes CSVLGGDSNYGYTF.